The rows below give T cell receptor beta chains drawn from one sample of a study of blood T cell repertoires in COVID-19. Sequenced by immunoSEQ multiplex PCR; TCRdb stores in-frame clones only, minus some. The sample contains 150,000 to 200,000 clones, more than 75% of which appear only once. Sequencing used peripheral blood. The receptors here all came from a young man with COVID-19, enrolled during active disease. CDR3s include the opening cysteine and the closing phenylalanine or tryptophan. A D gene is named only where the DNA matches it firmly. Rows give clone size only sometimes, using once, few, many, or a class for an expanded clone.

clone_size,j_call,d_call,v_call,cdr3_aa,cdr3_nt
NA,TRBJ2-5,NA,TRBV19,CASSIDLGTQETQYF,TGTGCCAGTAGTATAGATCTGGGCACACAAGAGACCCAGTACTTC
NA,TRBJ2-7,TRBD2,TRBV27,CASSPGLAGAREQYF,TGTGCCAGCAGTCCGGGACTAGCGGGAGCTCGGGAGCAGTACTTC
NA,TRBJ2-2,TRBD2,TRBV30,CAWREGAGDTGELFF,TGTGCCTGGAGAGAAGGAGCGGGAGACACCGGGGAGCTGTTTTTT
NA,TRBJ2-7,NA,TRBV6-6,CASSLDNREQYF,TGTGCCAGCAGTCTAGACAATCGCGAGCAGTACTTC
NA,TRBJ1-1,NA,TRBV6-2/TRBV6-3,CASSYSNFPTEAFF,TGTGCCAGCAGTTACTCCAATTTCCCCACTGAAGCTTTCTTT
NA,TRBJ1-1,TRBD1,TRBV10-3,CAISQSAGGRATEAFF,TGTGCCATCAGTCAGTCCGCAGGGGGCCGGGCGACTGAAGCTTTCTTT
once,TRBJ2-1,TRBD2,TRBV7-2,CASSLARLAGGISEQFF,TGTGCCAGCAGCTTAGCTCGACTAGCGGGAGGCATTAGTGAGCAGTTCTTC
NA,TRBJ2-1,TRBD1,TRBV9,CASSERDRTYNEQFF,TGTGCCAGCAGCGAGAGGGACAGGACCTACAATGAGCAGTTCTTC
NA,TRBJ2-1,TRBD1,TRBV25-1,CASSHRGPLGVDEQFF,TGTGCCAGCAGCCACAGGGGGCCGCTTGGAGTCGATGAGCAGTTCTTC
NA,TRBJ1-5,NA,TRBV6-2/TRBV6-3,CASSYTGFNQPQHF,TGTGCCAGCAGTTACACAGGGTTCAATCAGCCCCAGCATTTT
NA,TRBJ2-7,TRBD2,TRBV27,CASSPPGLAGNYEQYF,TGTGCCAGCAGCCCGCCGGGACTAGCGGGAAACTACGAGCAGTACTTC
NA,TRBJ1-5,NA,TRBV15,CATSTRLGQPQHF,TGTGCCACCAGCACCAGGTTAGGTCAGCCCCAGCATTTT
once,TRBJ2-7,TRBD2,TRBV27,CASSRGLAGSYEQYF,TGTGCCAGCAGCCGCGGACTAGCGGGTTCCTACGAGCAGTACTTC
NA,TRBJ2-5,TRBD1,TRBV30,CAWTSGQVGETQYF,TGTGCCTGGACCTCCGGACAGGTGGGGGAGACCCAGTACTTC
NA,TRBJ2-1,TRBD2,TRBV30,CAWSGPSGSGGTYNEQFF,TGTGCCTGGAGTGGTCCTAGCGGGAGCGGGGGAACCTACAATGAGCAGTTCTTC
NA,TRBJ2-1,NA,TRBV28,CASSPFGEQFF,TGTGCCAGCAGTCCTTTCGGTGAGCAGTTCTTC
NA,TRBJ1-5,NA,TRBV6-2/TRBV6-3,CASSYRTLTIIRPQHF,TGTGCCAGCAGTTACCGGACATTAACAATCATCAGGCCCCAGCATTTT
NA,TRBJ1-3,NA,TRBV24-1,CATSDPGGNTIYF,TGTGCCACCAGTGATCCAGGGGGAAACACCATATATTTT
NA,TRBJ2-7,NA,TRBV3-1/TRBV3-2,CASSPKGFPSDEQYF,TGTGCCAGCAGCCCTAAGGGGTTCCCCTCGGACGAGCAGTACTTC
NA,TRBJ2-1,TRBD2,TRBV7-2,CASSLGTSGGQFF,TGTGCCAGCAGCTTAGGGACTAGCGGGGGGCAGTTCTTC
once,TRBJ1-5,NA,TRBV6-5,CASSPGLNQPQHF,TGTGCCAGCAGTCCAGGGTTGAATCAGCCCCAGCATTTT
few,TRBJ2-4,TRBD2,TRBV5-5,CASSLAGRGNIQYF,TGTGCCAGCAGCTTAGCAGGGAGGGGAAACATTCAGTACTTC
NA,TRBJ2-1,NA,TRBV19,CASSTPGGARNEQFF,TGTGCCAGTAGTACCCCCGGCGGGGCACGTAATGAGCAGTTCTTC
NA,TRBJ1-5,TRBD1,TRBV28,CASSLYRGNQPQHF,TGTGCCAGCAGTTTATACAGGGGGAATCAGCCCCAGCATTTT
NA,TRBJ2-7,NA,TRBV4-1,CASSQYGEQYF,TGCGCCAGCAGCCAGTACGGGGAGCAGTACTTC
NA,TRBJ1-3,TRBD1,TRBV9,CASSVQTGYSGNTIYF,TGTGCCAGCAGCGTCCAGACAGGGTATTCTGGAAACACCATATATTTT